This T cell receptor beta chain was documented in a study of CXCR3-negative and CXCR3-positive naive CD8 T cells (dated by TCRdb to about 2019). Notes on the research overall: In total, about 150 million TRB reads were obtained, corresponding to roughly 1.5 +/- 0.3 million reads per library. For the TRBV-TRBJ cluster analysis, the naive subsets came from 5 donors, while the memory cells came from 3 donors. Data from ten to twelve donors, pooled across two independent experiments, went into the diversity and physicochemical repertoire analyses. Results and caveats for the whole study, not just this receptor: Because surface CD5, which is linked to self-reactivity in mice, was comparable between the naive subsets, TCR interaction strength was also inferred from TRB CDR3 physicochemical properties. Naive CXCR3-negative and CXCR3-positive cells from the same donor showed similar TRBV-TRBJ usage, whereas memory cells showed distinct patterns. Compared with CXCR3-negative naive cells, CXCR3-positive naive cells had TRB CDR3s with higher hydrophobicity (lower Kidera factor 4), lower energy, and higher strength and volume indices. Because CXCR3 expression was partially decreased after cryopreservation, freshly isolated PBMCs were used for most assays. Repertoire diversity was comparably high in both naive subsets but much lower in memory CD8+ T cells.

Points on this clonotype: There is no known antigen for this receptor.

The sample was run on a NextSeq 550. The Human TCR Profiling Kit (MiLaboratory) was used to make UMI-labeled 5' RACE TRB cDNA libraries. cDNA synthesis used the entire amount of extracted RNA, and PCR amplification then used the entire amount of cDNA produced. Libraries were prepared in parallel with an identical number of PCR cycles. As for how the authors treated the data: With a requirement of at least two reads per UMI, MIGEC and MiXCR extracted about 53,000 +/- 9,400 unique UMI-labeled TRB cDNA molecules per library. On average, each library contained 40,000 +/- 10,000 functional in-frame TRB CDR3 nucleotide clonotypes without stop codons. After downsampling to 5000 UMI-labeled TRB molecules per sample, diversity metrics, including normalized Shannon-Wiener and Chao1, were computed in VDJtools. VDJtools was used to calculate clonotype-size-weighted physicochemical properties of the central five CDR3 residues, namely interaction energy, strength, volume and Kidera factor 4. TCRdb reprocessed the reads; each CDR3 protein sequence makes one entry, and DNA is unavailable. These V and J calls derive from TCRdb rather than the authors' analysis. The table of this sample itemizes 65,000 to 75,000 distinct CDR3 sequences. The leading ten clones occupy around 0.7% of the sample.

Via the germline V gene, CDR1 is SQVTM and CDR2 ANQGSEA. From the cysteine up to the phenylalanine, the CDR3 has a length of 16 residues. The nucleotide record is missing. For every CD8+ T cell subset, 300,000 cells were flow-sorted straight into RLT lysis buffer, and each subset was sorted in triplicate. To exclude memory contaminants, naive CD8+ T cells were stringently defined as CD45RO-CCR7+CD27+CD95-. Using standard density gradient centrifugation, peripheral blood mononuclear cells were isolated from buffy coats. Naive CXCR3-negative and CXCR3-positive CD8+ T cells were flow-sorted on a FACSAria III. An RNeasy Mini Kit was used to extract total RNA from the sorted cells.

The TCR was taken from a human donor in good health. Some clones in this sample may be carry-over from other donors' samples. The chain couples TRBV29-1 to TRBJ2-7; the TCRdb D gene call, TRBD1, has no DNA to confirm it. The sample was naive CXCR3+ CD8+ T cells from blood. The label giving this sample's cell subset or site can be read as: CD45RO-CCR7+CD27+CD95- naive CD8+ T cells expressing CXCR3 (TNR3+). The CDR3 in this case is CSVVGGGRQGFYEQYF.